This is a list of T cell receptor beta chains from one sample in a study of metastatic and nonmetastatic thyroid tumors. TCRdb re-called clones via MiXCR from the PCR reads. The sample holds around 4,800 clones, 28% seen once. Sequencing input: adjacent normal tissue. The receptors derive from a female donor with papillary thyroid cancer or a benign thyroid nodule (not recorded which). Some clones in this sample may be carry-over from other donors' samples. CDR3s include the opening cysteine and the closing phenylalanine or tryptophan.

TRBJ1-5 TRBV19 CASSVGQSYQPQHF
TRBJ2-1 TRBV27 CASSLRGLAGRSTGNEQFF
TRBJ2-3 TRBV6-2/TRBV6-3 CASSYSMSSDTQYF
TRBJ2-5 TRBV27 CASSRRSALETQYF
TRBJ2-7 TRBV6-1 CASGPRGSYEQYF
TRBJ1-6 TRBV6-1 CASSPARAGPPLHF
TRBJ2-2 TRBV20-1 CSARDLGKSGSTGELFF
TRBJ1-2 TRBV7-8 CASSSRSGIQSYTF
TRBJ2-1 TRBV18 CASSPGRGDEQFF
TRBJ2-5 TRBV7-3 CASGTGAWWETQYF
TRBJ2-1 TRBV12-3/TRBV12-4 CASSTSLAGDDNEQFF
TRBJ1-2 TRBV6-2/TRBV6-3 CASSYGASGQGIWGYTF
TRBJ2-5 TRBV27 CASSLYPSGLAGVALSQETQYF
TRBJ1-1 TRBV6-2/TRBV6-3 CASSPADAGKSTESFF
TRBJ2-7 TRBV12-3/TRBV12-4 CASSWGSEAYEQYF
TRBJ1-1 TRBV13 CASRSDLRDGGGTEAFF
TRBJ1-1 TRBV6-1 CAASGQALATEAFF
TRBJ1-1 TRBV28 CASRRRQGVATEAFF
TRBJ2-1 TRBV5-1 CASSAGTGVYNEQFF
TRBJ1-2 TRBV6-1 CASSIRDRHGYTF
TRBJ2-7 TRBV27 CASSSGQASYEQYF
TRBJ2-5 TRBV19 CASTGWSSGREGETQYF
TRBJ2-7 TRBV20-1 CSARDWGSYEQYF
TRBJ2-1 TRBV30 CAWSSTPDSEQFF
TRBJ2-1 TRBV6-1 CASSSGIHGNEQFF
TRBJ2-7 TRBV6-1 CASKGSGGPYEQYF
TRBJ2-7 TRBV6-5 CASSYVLAGVSSYEQYF
TRBJ2-7 TRBV2 CASRQQGFGSYEQYF
TRBJ2-7 TRBV5-1 CASSLAGPSTSYEQYF
TRBJ2-7 TRBV27 CASSSSVSGNEQYF
TRBJ1-6 TRBV28 CASSREGNSPLHF
TRBJ2-6 TRBV7-3 CASSSPRGEITGANVLTF
TRBJ2-5 TRBV12-3/TRBV12-4 CASRERETQYF
TRBJ2-7 TRBV28 CASSHSGTVSYEQYF
TRBJ1-3 TRBV5-1 CASSPEQSEANTIYF
TRBJ2-7 TRBV6-1 CASSENKIEQYF
TRBJ2-2 TRBV6-2/TRBV6-3 CASSYFTLGSGEPFF
TRBJ2-1 TRBV12-3/TRBV12-4 CASSPRAGGYNEQFF
TRBJ2-1 TRBV12-3/TRBV12-4 CASSFLTSGSNEQFF
TRBJ2-1 TRBV6-1 CASSAWVGGSYNEQFF
TRBJ1-2 TRBV30 CAWSRGMKFGYTF
TRBJ2-4 TRBV6-1 CASSSGTAAIQYF
TRBJ2-7 TRBV2 CASTSGGSEQYF
TRBJ1-2 TRBV14 CASSRAGEHGYTF
TRBJ2-1 TRBV24-1 CATSLWDEQFF
TRBJ2-2 TRBV6-1 CASSEGGGSGELFF
TRBJ2-1 TRBV29-1 CSGRGLDYNEQFF
TRBJ2-2 TRBV10-2 CASSVRSGSSGELFF
TRBJ1-4 TRBV7-3 CASSLGAGGGKLFF
TRBJ1-5 TRBV30 CAWSVGGNQPQHF
TRBJ1-1 TRBV6-1 CAGAIGCTNTEAFF
TRBJ2-1 TRBV29-1 CSVGGLASYNEQFF
TRBJ2-7 TRBV5-1 CASSLGGSISYEQYF
TRBJ2-1 TRBV7-6 CASSPDSYNEQFF